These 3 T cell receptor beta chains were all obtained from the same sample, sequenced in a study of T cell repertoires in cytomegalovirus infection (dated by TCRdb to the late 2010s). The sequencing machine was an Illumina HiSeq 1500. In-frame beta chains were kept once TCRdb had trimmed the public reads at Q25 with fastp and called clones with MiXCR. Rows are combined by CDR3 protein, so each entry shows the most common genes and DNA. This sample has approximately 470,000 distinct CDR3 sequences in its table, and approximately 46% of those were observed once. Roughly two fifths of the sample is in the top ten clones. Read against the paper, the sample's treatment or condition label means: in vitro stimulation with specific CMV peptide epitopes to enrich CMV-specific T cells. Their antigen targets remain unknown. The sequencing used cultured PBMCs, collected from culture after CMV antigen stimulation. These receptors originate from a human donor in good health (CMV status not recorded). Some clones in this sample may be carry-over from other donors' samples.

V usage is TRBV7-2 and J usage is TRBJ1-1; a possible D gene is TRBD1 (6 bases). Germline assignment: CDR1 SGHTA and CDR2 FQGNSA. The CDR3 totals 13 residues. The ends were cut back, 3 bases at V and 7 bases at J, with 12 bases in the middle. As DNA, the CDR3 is TGTGCCAGCAGCTTCGACAGGCGCCGTGAAGCTTTCTTT. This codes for CASSFDRRREAFF.

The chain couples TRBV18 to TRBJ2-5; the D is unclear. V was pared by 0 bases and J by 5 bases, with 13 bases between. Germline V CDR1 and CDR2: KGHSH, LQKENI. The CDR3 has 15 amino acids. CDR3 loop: CASSPPAAFRETQYF. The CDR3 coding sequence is TGTGCCAGCTCACCACCGGCAGCGTTCCGGGAGACCCAGTACTTC. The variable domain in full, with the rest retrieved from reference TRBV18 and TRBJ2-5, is NAGVMQNPRHLVRRRGQEARLRCSPMKGHSHVYWYRQLPEEGLKFMVYLQKENIIDESGMPKERFSAEFPKEGPSILRIQQVVRGDSAAYFCASSPPAAFRETQYFGPGTRLLVL.

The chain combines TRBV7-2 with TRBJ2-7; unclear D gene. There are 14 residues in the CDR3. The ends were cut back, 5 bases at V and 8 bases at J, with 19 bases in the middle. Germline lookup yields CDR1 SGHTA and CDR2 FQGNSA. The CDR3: CASSRTLTASKQYF. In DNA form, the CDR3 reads TGTGCCAGCAGCCGAACCTTGACGGCATCAAAGCAGTACTTC.